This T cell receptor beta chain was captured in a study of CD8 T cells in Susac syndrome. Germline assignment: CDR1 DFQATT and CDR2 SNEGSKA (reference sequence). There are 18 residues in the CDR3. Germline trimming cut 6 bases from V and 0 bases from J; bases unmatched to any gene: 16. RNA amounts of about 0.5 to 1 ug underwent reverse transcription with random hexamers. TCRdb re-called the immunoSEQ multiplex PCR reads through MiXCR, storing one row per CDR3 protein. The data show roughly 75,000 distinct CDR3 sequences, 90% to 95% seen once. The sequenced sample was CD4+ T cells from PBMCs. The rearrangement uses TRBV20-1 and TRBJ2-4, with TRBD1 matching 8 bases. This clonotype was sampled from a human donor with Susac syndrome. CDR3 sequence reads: CSADMTGTGLVAKNIQYF. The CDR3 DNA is TGCAGTGCGGACATGACCGGGACAGGCCTCGTAGCCAAAAACATTCAGTACTTC.